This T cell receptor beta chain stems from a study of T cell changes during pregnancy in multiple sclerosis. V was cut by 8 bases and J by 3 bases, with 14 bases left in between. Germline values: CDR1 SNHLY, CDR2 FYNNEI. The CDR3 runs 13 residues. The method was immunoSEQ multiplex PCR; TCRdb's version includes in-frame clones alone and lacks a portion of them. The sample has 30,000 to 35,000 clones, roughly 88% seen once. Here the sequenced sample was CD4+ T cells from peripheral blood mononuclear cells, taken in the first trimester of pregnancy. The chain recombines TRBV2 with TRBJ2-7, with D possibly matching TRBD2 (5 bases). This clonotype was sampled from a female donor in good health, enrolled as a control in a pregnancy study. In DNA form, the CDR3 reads TGTGCCAGCCTGAGGGCAGAACTCTACGAGCAGTACTTC. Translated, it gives CASLRAELYEQYF.